This T cell receptor (beta chain) was found in a study of T cell repertoires in cytomegalovirus infection. About the study: Public TCR beta signature analysis indicated the presence of both CMV infection and matching HLA type.

Concerning this clonotype itself: Its specificity is unknown.

General study findings and limits: Predominance within the ex vivo response was attributable to HLA-C-restricted CMV-specific TCR beta clonotypes. Cumulative public TCR beta family frequency identified CMV carriers with the relevant HLA.

V was clipped by 0 bases and J by 0 bases, with 8 bases between them. Germline CDR1 reads MNHEY; CDR2 reads SVGAGI. This CDR3 has 15 amino acids. TCRdb ran MiXCR on the reads and lists one entry per CDR3 protein. Seen here are about 310,000 distinct CDR3 sequences, about 9.2% observed once, and the top ten hold around 2.5%. This chain joins TRBV6-5 and TRBJ1-2, with D possibly matching TRBD1 (6 bases). The sequenced sample was PBMCs. This receptor was identified in a human donor in good health (CMV status not recorded). Some clones in this sample may be carry-over from other donors' samples. The chain's CDR3 is CASSYSRGSNYGYTF. The CDR3 bases are TGTGCCAGCAGTTACTCGAGGGGGTCTAACTATGGCTACACCTTC.